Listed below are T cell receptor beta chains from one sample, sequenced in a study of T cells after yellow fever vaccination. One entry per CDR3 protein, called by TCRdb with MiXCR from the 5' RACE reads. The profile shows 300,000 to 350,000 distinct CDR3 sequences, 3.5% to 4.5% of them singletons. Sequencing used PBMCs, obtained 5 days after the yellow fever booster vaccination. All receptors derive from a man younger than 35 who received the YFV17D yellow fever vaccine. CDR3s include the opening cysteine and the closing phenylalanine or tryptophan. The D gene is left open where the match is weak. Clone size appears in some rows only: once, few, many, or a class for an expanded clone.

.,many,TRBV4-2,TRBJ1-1,TGTGCCAGCAGCCACGTTGGAACGAACACTGAAGCTTTCTTT,CASSHVGTNTEAFF
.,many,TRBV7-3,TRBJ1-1,TGTGCCAGCAGCTACCGTAGGAACACTGAAGCTTTCTTT,CASSYRRNTEAFF
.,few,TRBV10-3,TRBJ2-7,TGTGCCATCAAGGGCAGCTCTCCTCGGCAGTACTTC,CAIKGSSPRQYF
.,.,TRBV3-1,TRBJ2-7,TGTGCCAGCAGCCCCCTCCTCTTGGGGGGTAGGACCTACGAGCAGTACTTC,CASSPLLLGGRTYEQYF
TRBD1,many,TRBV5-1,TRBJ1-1,TGCGCCAGCAGGAGGACAGGGGGCGCGAACACTGAAGCTTTCTTT,CASRRTGGANTEAFF
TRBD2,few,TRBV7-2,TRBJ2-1,TGTGCCAGCAGCTTAGTGCGGGGGACTTGCTTCTTC,CASSLVRGTCFF
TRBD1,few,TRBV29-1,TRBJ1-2,TGCAGCGGCCTGGACAGGATTAACTATGGCTACACCTTC,CSGLDRINYGYTF
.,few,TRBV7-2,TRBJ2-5,TGTGCCAGCAGCTCGACGCGACTGGTCGAGACCCAGTACTTC,CASSSTRLVETQYF
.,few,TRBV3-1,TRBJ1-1,TGTGCCAGCAGCCAAGAAGCGGGGGTTTACACTGAAGCTTTCTTT,CASSQEAGVYTEAFF
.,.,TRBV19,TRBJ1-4,TGTGCCAGTAGGCTAACAGGAGGTCCTAATGAAAAACTGTTTTTT,CASRLTGGPNEKLFF
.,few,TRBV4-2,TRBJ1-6,TGTGCCAGCAGCCAAGCACAGGGCCTAGTTATCTATAATTCACCCCTCCACTTT,CASSQAQGLVIYNSPLHF
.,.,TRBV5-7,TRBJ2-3,TGTGCCAGCAGCTTTCCCGGGACGCAGTATTTT,CASSFPGTQYF
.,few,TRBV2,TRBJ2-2,TGTGCCAGCCGGGTACAGGTTAACACCGGGGAGCTGTTTTTT,CASRVQVNTGELFF
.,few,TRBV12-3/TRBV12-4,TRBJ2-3,TGTGCCAGCAGTTTATTTCTAGTTTCCGATACGCAGTATTTT,CASSLFLVSDTQYF
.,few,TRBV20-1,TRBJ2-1,TGCAGCAAGAGGGAGCCTGGCCGGGGGGCATACAATGAGCAGTTCTTC,CSKREPGRGAYNEQFF
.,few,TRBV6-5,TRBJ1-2,TGTGCCAGCAGTTACTCGCGGCAGGGAGATGGCTACACCTTC,CASSYSRQGDGYTF
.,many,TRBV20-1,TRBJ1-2,TGCAGTGCTTACAGGGCTGAAGGCTACACCTTC,CSAYRAEGYTF
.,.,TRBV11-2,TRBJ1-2,TGTGCCAGCAGCTTATTATCCCCCCGGACAGCCAACTATGGCTACACCTTC,CASSLLSPRTANYGYTF
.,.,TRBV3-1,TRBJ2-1,TGTGCCAGCAGCCAAGAGACGGATGAGCAGTTCTTC,CASSQETDEQFF
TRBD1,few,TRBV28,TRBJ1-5,TGTGCCAGCAGATTGGGACAGATGAATCAGCCCCAGCATTTT,CASRLGQMNQPQHF
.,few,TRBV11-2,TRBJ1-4,TGTGCCAGCAGCTTCCTCATCTCGGGGGAAAAACTGTTTTTT,CASSFLISGEKLFF
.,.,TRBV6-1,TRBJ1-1,TGTGCCAGCAGTGAAAGACCCGGGTATGACACTGAAGCTTTCTTT,CASSERPGYDTEAFF
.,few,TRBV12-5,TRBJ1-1,TGTGCTAGTGTCCGCCGGGCAGAACCTGAAGCTTTCTTT,CASVRRAEPEAFF
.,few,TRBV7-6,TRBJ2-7,TGTGCCAGCAGCCTAGGGGGGCTAGGGCAGTACTTC,CASSLGGLGQYF
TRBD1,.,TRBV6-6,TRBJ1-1,TGTGCCAGCAAACGCGACAGGGAGGGGGTGGGCGCGGGCACTGAAGCTTTCTTT,CASKRDREGVGAGTEAFF
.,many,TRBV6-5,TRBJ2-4,TGTGCCAGCAGTCCCGGGGCGGCAGAAGCCAAAAACATTCAGTACTTC,CASSPGAAEAKNIQYF
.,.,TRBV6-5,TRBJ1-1,TGTGCCAGCAGTTACTCGATGCCCCGGACAGTTAACACTGAAGCTTTCTTT,CASSYSMPRTVNTEAFF
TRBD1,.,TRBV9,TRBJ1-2,TGTGCCAGCAGCGTAGGCCCACAGGGGGAGGGCTACACCTTC,CASSVGPQGEGYTF
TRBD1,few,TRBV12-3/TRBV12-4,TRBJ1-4,TGTGCCAGCAGTTTAACCCGGGGACAGGGCCGTGAAAAACTGTTTTTT,CASSLTRGQGREKLFF
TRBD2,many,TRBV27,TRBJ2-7,TGTGCCAGCAGTTTCTCGGGACTAGCGGGGGGCCACTACGAGCAGTACTTC,CASSFSGLAGGHYEQYF
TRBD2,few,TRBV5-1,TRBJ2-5,TGCGCCAGCAGCATCCCGGGACTAGGGAAAGAGACCCAGTACTTC,CASSIPGLGKETQYF
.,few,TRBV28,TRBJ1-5,TGTGCCAGCAGTTTGGCAGGAAGACTGAATCAGCCCCAGCATTTT,CASSLAGRLNQPQHF
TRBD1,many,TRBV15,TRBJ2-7,TGTGCCACCAGCTCCGGGACAGGAGACTACTACGAGCAGTACTTC,CATSSGTGDYYEQYF
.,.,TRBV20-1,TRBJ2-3,TGCAGTGCAGTACAGGAAATGGAATCAGATACGCAGTATTTT,CSAVQEMESDTQYF